This T cell receptor beta chain was captured in a study of T-cell reconstitution after alpha-beta-depleted transplantation in children. As concerns this clonotype: Antigen unknown.

General study results and limits: Approximately two months post-transplant, alpha-beta T cells reportedly originated from several hundred expanded graft clones. The study traced high day-60 TCRbeta diversity in some patients to surviving recipient T cells and thymic progenitors. A year had passed since transplant, and T-cell counts and diversity by then came mostly from newly produced T cells.

The CDR3 loop spans 15 amino acids. Germline values: CDR1 SGHDN, CDR2 FVKESK. The J segment lost 6 bases and the V segment lost 5 bases, leaving 9 bases of the junction unmatched. Preparation of the TCRbeta library was carried out with unique molecular identifiers. TCRdb reanalysed the PCR reads using MiXCR and keeps one entry per CDR3 protein. Here the sample spans almost 250,000 distinct CDR3 sequences, more than 20% being singletons. The rearrangement uses TRBV14 and TRBJ1-2, with 10 bases that match TRBD1. This receptor was taken from a girl aged 2-10 years with Fanconi anemia, due to receive a stem cell transplant. The source was PBMCs, collected before TCRalphabeta/CD19-depleted stem cell transplant. CDR3 nucleotide sequence: TGTGCCAGCAGCGTCGAACCGGGACAGGGGAATGGCTACACCTTC. As protein: CASSVEPGQGNGYTF.